This T cell receptor (beta chain) stems from a study of post-analysis software for immune sequencing data. The study, taken as a whole, reports: Patients showed TRBV5-6, TRBV5-1 and TRBV20-1 among roughly 5 TRBV segments more frequent than in controls.

Germline loops: CDR1 SGHRS, CDR2 YFSETQ. V was clipped by 0 bases and J by 0 bases; unmatched bases: 3. This CDR3 spans 17 amino acids. About this clonotype itself: The antigen remains unidentified.

Prepared libraries of TCR beta cDNA carried unique molecular identifiers. TCRdb independently ran MiXCR on the PCR reads; one entry per CDR3 protein. The sample holds fewer than 550,000 distinct CDR3 sequences; 34% are singletons and the top ten take 4.5% to 7.5%. Input material: blood. This receptor was obtained from a girl aged 2-17 years with multiple sclerosis. The chain joins TRBV5-1 to TRBJ2-1, with TRBD2 identical over 10 bases. The CDR3 DNA reads TGCGCCAGCAGCTTGGGCCTAGCGGGGGTCTCCTACAATGAGCAGTTCTTC. Amino acids: CASSLGLAGVSYNEQFF.